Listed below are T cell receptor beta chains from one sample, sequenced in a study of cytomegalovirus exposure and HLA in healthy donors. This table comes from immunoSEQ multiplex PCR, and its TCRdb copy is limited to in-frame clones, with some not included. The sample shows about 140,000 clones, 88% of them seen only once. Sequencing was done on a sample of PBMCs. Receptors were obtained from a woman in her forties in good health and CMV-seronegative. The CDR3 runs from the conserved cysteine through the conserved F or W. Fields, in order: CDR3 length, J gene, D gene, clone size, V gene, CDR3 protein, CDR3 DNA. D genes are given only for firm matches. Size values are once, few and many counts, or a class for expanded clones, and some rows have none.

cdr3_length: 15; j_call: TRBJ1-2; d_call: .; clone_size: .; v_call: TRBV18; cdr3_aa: CASSPAGGTNYGYTF; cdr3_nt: TGTGCCAGCTCACCAGCGGGGGGCACGAACTATGGCTACACCTTC
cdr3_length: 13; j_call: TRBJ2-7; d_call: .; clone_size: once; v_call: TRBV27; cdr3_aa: CASSFSSSYEQYF; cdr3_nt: TGTGCCAGCAGTTTCTCCAGCTCCTACGAGCAGTACTTC
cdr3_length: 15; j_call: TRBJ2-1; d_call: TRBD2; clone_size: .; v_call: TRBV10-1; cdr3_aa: CASTPSGRVGSEQFF; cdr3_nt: TGCGCCAGCACGCCTAGCGGGAGGGTAGGTAGTGAGCAGTTCTTC
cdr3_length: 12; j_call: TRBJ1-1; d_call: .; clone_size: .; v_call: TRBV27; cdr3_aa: CASSGPAAEAFF; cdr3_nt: TGTGCCAGCAGTGGGCCGGCCGCTGAAGCTTTCTTT
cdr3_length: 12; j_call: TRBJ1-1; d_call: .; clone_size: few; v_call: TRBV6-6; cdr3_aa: CASSYVGGIAFF; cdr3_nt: TGTGCCAGCAGTTACGTTGGGGGGATCGCTTTCTTT
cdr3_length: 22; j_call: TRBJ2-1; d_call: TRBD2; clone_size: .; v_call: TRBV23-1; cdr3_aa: CASSPTSRGTSGRLLRHNEQFF; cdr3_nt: TGCGCCAGCAGTCCTACATCCCGCGGGACTAGCGGGAGACTCCTCCGTCACAATGAGCAGTTCTTC
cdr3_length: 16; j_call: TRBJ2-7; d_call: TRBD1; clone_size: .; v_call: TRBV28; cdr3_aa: CASRGPGQGALYEQYF; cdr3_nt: TGTGCCAGCAGAGGCCCCGGACAGGGGGCGTTGTACGAGCAGTACTTC
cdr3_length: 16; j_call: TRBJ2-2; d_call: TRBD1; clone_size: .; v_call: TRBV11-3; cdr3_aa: CASSPRTGAGTGELFF; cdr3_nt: TGTGCCAGCAGCCCAAGGACAGGGGCTGGCACCGGGGAGCTGTTTTTT
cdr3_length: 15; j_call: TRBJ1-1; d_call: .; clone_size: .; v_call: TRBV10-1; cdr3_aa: CASTITTVLNTEAFF; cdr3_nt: TGCGCCAGCACCATAACGACAGTCCTGAACACTGAAGCTTTCTTT
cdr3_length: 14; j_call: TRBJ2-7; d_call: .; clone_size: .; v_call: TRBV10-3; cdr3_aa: CAISESNSGYEQYF; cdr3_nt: TGTGCCATCAGTGAGTCGAATAGCGGCTACGAGCAGTACTTC
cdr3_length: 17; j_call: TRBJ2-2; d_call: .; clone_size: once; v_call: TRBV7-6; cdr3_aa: CASSLAFGGPGTGELFF; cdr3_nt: TGTGCCAGCAGCTTAGCATTCGGCGGGCCCGGGACCGGGGAGCTGTTTTTT
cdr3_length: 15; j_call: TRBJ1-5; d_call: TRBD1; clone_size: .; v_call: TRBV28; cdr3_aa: CASSPTGGAYQPQHF; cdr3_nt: TGTGCCAGCAGTCCAACAGGGGGCGCATACCAGCCCCAGCATTTT
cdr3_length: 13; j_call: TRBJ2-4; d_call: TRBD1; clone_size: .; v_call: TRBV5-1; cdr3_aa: CASSFGQGDIQYF; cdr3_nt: TGCGCCAGCAGCTTCGGACAGGGGGACATTCAGTACTTC
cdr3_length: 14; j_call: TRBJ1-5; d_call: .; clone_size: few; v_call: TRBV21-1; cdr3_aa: CASSKPSFNQPQHF; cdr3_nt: TGTGCCAGCAGCAAGCCCAGTTTTAATCAGCCCCAGCATTTT
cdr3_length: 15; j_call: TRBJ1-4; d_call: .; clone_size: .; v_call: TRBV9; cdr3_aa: CASSVSGQRSEKLFF; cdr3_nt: TGTGCCAGCAGCGTCAGCGGACAGCGGAGCGAAAAACTGTTTTTT
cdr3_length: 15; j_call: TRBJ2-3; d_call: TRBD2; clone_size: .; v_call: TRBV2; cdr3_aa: CASRALAGGQDTQYF; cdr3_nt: TGTGCCAGCCGTGCTCTAGCGGGAGGACAAGATACGCAGTATTTT
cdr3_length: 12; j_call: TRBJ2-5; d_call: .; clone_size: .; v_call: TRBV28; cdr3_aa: CASSLGGLGQYF; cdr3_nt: TGTGCCAGCAGTTTAGGGGGCCTGGGGCAGTACTTC
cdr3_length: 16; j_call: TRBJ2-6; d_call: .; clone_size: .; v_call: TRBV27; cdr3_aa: CASTTRTISGANVLTF; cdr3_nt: TGTGCCAGCACTACTAGGACCATTTCTGGGGCCAACGTCCTGACTTTC
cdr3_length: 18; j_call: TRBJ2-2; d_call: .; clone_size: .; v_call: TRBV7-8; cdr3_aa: CASSLVTLDGSGAGELFF; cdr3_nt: TGTGCCAGCAGCTTAGTTACCTTAGACGGGAGTGGGGCCGGGGAGCTGTTTTTT
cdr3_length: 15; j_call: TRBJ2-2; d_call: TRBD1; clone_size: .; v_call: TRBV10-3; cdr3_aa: CATLQTGGNTGELFF; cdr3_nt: TGTGCCACCTTACAGACAGGGGGCAACACCGGGGAGCTGTTTTTT
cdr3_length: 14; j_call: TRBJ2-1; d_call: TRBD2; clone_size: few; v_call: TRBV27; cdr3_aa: CASSFRWGGNEQFF; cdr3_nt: TGTGCCAGCAGTTTCAGGTGGGGAGGGAATGAGCAGTTCTTC
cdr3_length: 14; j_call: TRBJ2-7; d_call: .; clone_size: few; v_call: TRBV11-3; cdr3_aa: CASSFGGAAYEQYF; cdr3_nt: TGTGCCAGCAGCTTTGGGGGGGCAGCCTACGAGCAGTACTTC
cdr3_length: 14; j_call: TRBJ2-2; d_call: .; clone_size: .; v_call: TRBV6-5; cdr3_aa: CASSYFERDGELFF; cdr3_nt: TGTGCCAGCAGTTACTTCGAGAGGGACGGGGAGCTGTTTTTT
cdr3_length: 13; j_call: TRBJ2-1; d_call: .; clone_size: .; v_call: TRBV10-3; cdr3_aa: CAISESGPNEQLF; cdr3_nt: TGTGCCATCAGTGAGTCGGGCCCCAATGAGCAGCTCTTC
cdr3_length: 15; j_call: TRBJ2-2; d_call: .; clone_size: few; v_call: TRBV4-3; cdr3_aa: CASSQNSVVAGELFF; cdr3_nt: TGCGCCAGCAGCCAAAATAGCGTGGTAGCCGGGGAGCTGTTTTTT